This T cell receptor (beta chain) is drawn from a study of cytomegalovirus exposure and HLA in healthy donors. The study's findings and limits: Subsequent analysis of the roughly 120 validation repertoires found a tendency for first-cohort TCR clusters to co-occur. The study designated around 150 TCR beta chains cytomegalovirus-associated.

Libraries were prepared by immunoSEQ multiplex PCR; TCRdb keeps only in-frame clonotypes and omits some of them. The data hold roughly 63,000 clones, with 89% observed a single time. Details on this clone: Its antigen is not identified.

The approximately 120-subject validation cohort, separate from the approximately 670-subject first cohort, included the donors. V lost 9 bases and J 7 bases, leaving 15 bases between the germline ends. The CDR3 is 12 residues long. The germline V gene encodes CDR1 ENHRY and CDR2 SYGVKD. This rearrangement joins TRBV10-3 to TRBJ1-1; possible D gene TRBD1, 5 bases. The source is a woman younger than 35 in good health and CMV-seronegative. Source material: PBMCs. CDR3 residues: CAITPTGIEAFF. The CDR3, as DNA: TGTGCCATTACTCCCACAGGTATTGAAGCTTTCTTT.